This TCR beta chain comes out of a study of cytomegalovirus exposure and HLA in healthy donors. The V end was cut by 0 bases, the J end by 3 bases, with 6 bases between. This CDR3 spans 13 amino acids. CDR1 and CDR2 (germline): GTSNPN, SVGIG (reference sequence). Details on this clone: Its antigen is not identified.

General observations from the study: The likely origin of a cluster of highly shared sequence variants was a sequencing artifact.

Researchers ran the PCR with 60 Vbeta and 13 Jbeta primers. TCRdb keeps only in-frame clones here, not all; method: immunoSEQ multiplex PCR. The table lists about 200,000 clones, about 81% of them singletons. Sequencing used PBMCs. The chain uses TRBV30 and TRBJ1-5; D unclear. The clonotype was recovered from a middle-aged woman in good health and CMV-seronegative. Written as DNA, the CDR3 is TGTGCCTGGAGTGTACGCGACAATCAGCCCCAGCATTTT. Its translation: CAWSVRDNQPQHF.